Shown below are 26 T cell receptor beta chains from a single sample sequenced in a study of Graves' ophthalmopathy and Graves' hyperthyroidism. RNA transcripts were the source from which TCR beta CDR3 regions were amplified. A first-round RT-PCR used HTBI primers, followed by a second-round multiplex PCR. TCRdb re-called the multiplex PCR reads through MiXCR, storing one row per CDR3 protein. Seen here are hundreds of thousands of distinct CDR3 sequences, approximately 14% observed once, and the top ten hold approximately 9.8%. Sequencing used blood. These receptor sequences come from a woman aged 25 to 39 with Graves' ophthalmopathy.

The V gene is TRBV27, the J gene TRBJ1-2; 9 nucleotides align to TRBD1. This CDR3 contains 16 residues. Germline trimming cut 2 bases from V and 3 bases from J; bases unmatched to any gene: 7. Germline lookup yields CDR1 MNHEY and CDR2 SMNVEV (reference sequence). CDR3 in amino acids: CASSLAGQGRDYGYTF. CDR3 coding DNA: TGTGCCAGCAGTTTAGCGGGACAGGGTCGGGACTATGGCTACACCTTC.

This clonotype has at least ten counts. J is TRBJ2-5 and V is TRBV28; TRBD1 aligns across 8 bases. The CDR3 has 15 amino acids. The V gene's germline CDR1 is MDHEN and CDR2 SYDVKM. V was clipped by 6 bases and J by 5 bases; unmatched bases: 11. DNA for the CDR3: TGTGCCAGCAGACTCCGACAGGGGATGAAGGAGACCCAGTACTTC. Translating it yields CASRLRQGMKETQYF.

This clonotype appeared a few times. This chain connects TRBV6-1 to TRBJ2-7; no firm D call. Germline V lookup: CDR1 MNHNS, CDR2 SASEGT. V lost 1 base, J lost 2 bases, and 21 bases lay in between. The CDR3 spans 18 residues. The CDR3 DNA is TGTGCCAGCAGTGAAGGGTTCTTGAGGTCGTCAGGACCCTACGAGCAGTACTTC. Translating it yields CASSEGFLRSSGPYEQYF.

This sequence joins TRBV12-3 or TRBV12-4 and TRBJ1-2, with D unresolved. V was trimmed by 3 bases and J by 0 bases, leaving 8 bases between them. This CDR3 region has 14 residues. DNA of the CDR3: TGTGCCAGCAGTTTTGAATGGACTAACTATGGCTACACCTTC. It is translated as CASSFEWTNYGYTF.

In regard to this clonotype: The CDR3 does not close with the conserved phenylalanine or tryptophan, likely indicating a read error. The DNA is left out, because the CDR3 cannot be placed on it with certainty; the CDR3 is given as TCRdb lists it. This chain uses TRBV13 with TRBJ1-1; the table assigns TRBD1, which was not confirmed against the DNA. Germline loops: CDR1 PRHDT, CDR2 FYEKMQ (reference sequence). The CDR3 spans 16 residues, counting both ends. The CDR3 reads CASSSPGQGIVTEACL.

Note on this clonotype: A much larger clone differs from this one at a single base, so this may be a read error. The chain is built from TRBV6-1 and TRBJ2-7, with 12 nucleotides matching TRBD2. The germline gives CDR1 MNHNS, CDR2 SASEGT. The CDR3 totals 15 residues. The CDR3 reads CASSDGLAGYYERYV. In nucleotides, the CDR3 is TGTGCCAGCAGTGATGGACTAGCGGGGTACTACGAGCGGTACGTC.

This clonotype was seen many times. The rearrangement joins TRBV6-1 to TRBJ1-2; possible D gene TRBD1, 5 bases. Trimming cost V 6 bases and J 4 bases, with 12 bases left between them. The germline V gene encodes CDR1 MNHNS and CDR2 SASEGT. CDR3 length: 13 amino acids. In DNA, the CDR3 is TGTGCCAGCAGCAAAAGGGGCACCTATGGCTACACCTTC. The encoded protein is CASSKRGTYGYTF.

Only a few counts were recorded for this clonotype. The chain has TRBV11-1 and TRBJ1-5; 9 nucleotides line up with TRBD1. The V gene's germline CDR1 is SGHAT and CDR2 FQDESV (reference sequence). The length of the CDR3 is 15 residues. With V trimmed by 5 bases and J by 7 bases, 9 bases remained unmatched. This CDR3 reads CASSPGTGLGQPQHF. CDR3 DNA: TGTGCCAGCAGCCCGGGGACAGGGCTAGGGCAGCCCCAGCATTTT.

This clonotype was counted ten times or more. The genes are TRBV30 and TRBJ2-5, with D possibly TRBD2 on 6 matching bases. The CDR3 contains 14 residues. CDR1 is GTSNPN, CDR2 SVGIG, per germline (reference sequence). V was trimmed by 2 bases and J by 5 bases, leaving 15 bases between them. The CDR3 here is CAWSKTGLQETQYF. The CDR3 DNA follows: TGTGCCTGGAGTAAAACGGGACTTCAGGAGACCCAGTACTTC. The full variable domain, completed using reference TRBV30 and TRBJ2-5, is SQTIHQWPATLVQPVGSPLSLECTVEGTSNPNLYWYRQAAGRGLQLLFYSVGIGQISSEVPQNLSASRPQDRQFILSSKKLLLSDSGFYLCAWSKTGLQETQYFGPGTRLLVL.

A note on this clonotype: A much larger clone is a single base away; this may be a read error. This chain links TRBV30 with TRBJ1-1; weak D call: TRBD1 (5 bases). CDR3 length equals 14 residues. Germline V lookup: CDR1 GTSNPN, CDR2 SVGIG (reference sequence). In nucleotides, the CDR3 is TGTGCCTGGAGTGTATATGCCGGGGCGACTGAAGCTTGCTTT. Translated: CAWSVYAGATEACF.

This clonotype has only a few counts. This likely comes from a read error, as the CDR3 has no conserved phenylalanine or tryptophan at its end. The DNA is left out, because the CDR3 cannot be placed on it with certainty; the CDR3 is given as TCRdb lists it. This chain joins TRBV28 and TRBJ2-5. Germline V gene sequence: CDR1 MDHEN, CDR2 SYDVKM. The CDR3 region is 11 residues in length, termini included. The CDR3 here is CASSPDRTRYL.

This clonotype came up many times. The chain couples TRBV6-1 to TRBJ1-2; D is ambiguous. V dropped 1 base and J dropped 8 bases, with 14 bases sitting between them. In germline, CDR1 is MNHNS, CDR2 SASEGT. CDR3 length: 14 amino acids. The CDR3 DNA is TGTGCCAGCAGTGAAGGCGCCGGAGGTATAGGCTACACCTTC. Translation gives CASSEGAGGIGYTF.

This clonotype has at least ten counts. This chain links TRBV7-9 with TRBJ1-5, with D possibly TRBD1 on 6 matching bases. The CDR3 extends over 15 amino acids. Germline V gives CDR1 SEHNR, CDR2 FQNEAQ (reference sequence). V was cut by 1 base and J by 1 base, with 8 bases left in between. CDR3 nucleotides: TGTGCCAGCAGCTTAGAAGGGGGAAGCAATCAGCCCCAGCATTTT. Translating gives CASSLEGGSNQPQHF.

This clonotype was counted many times. Germline and junction disagree at one end, which may indicate a read error. The chain has TRBV2 and TRBJ2-4; D remains unclear. The germline V gene has CDR1 SNHLY and CDR2 FYNNEI. This CDR3 contains 10 residues. CDR3 sequence: CASSEGIKYF. The CDR3 DNA reads as TGTGCCAGCAGTGAGGGCATTAAGTACTTC.

This rearrangement joins TRBV7-2 to TRBJ2-2; D gene uncertain. The V end was cut by 4 bases, the J end by 4 bases, with 13 bases between. The germline V gene encodes CDR1 SGHTA and CDR2 FQGNSA. The CDR3 consists of 15 residues. CDR3 nucleotides: TGTGCCAGCAGCTACCAACCTTACAGCACCGGGGAGCTGTTTTTT. Translated, it gives CASSYQPYSTGELFF.

The CDR3: CASSKPTGPNTEAFF. The CDR3 DNA is TGTGCCAGCAGCAAACCGACAGGCCCGAACACTGAAGCTTTCTTT. This chain uses TRBV11-2 with TRBJ1-1; maybe TRBD1 (6 bases). V dropped 5 bases and J dropped 1 base, with 14 bases sitting between them. Germline loops: CDR1 SGHAT, CDR2 FQNNGV. The CDR3 sequence is 15 residues long.

V is TRBV4-2 and J is TRBJ1-2; no clear D gene. The CDR3 length is 14 residues. In germline, CDR1 is LGHNA, CDR2 YNFKEQ. Trimming left V 1 base short and J 8 bases short, with 14 bases between. The CDR3 nucleotides read TGTGCCAGCAGCCAAGGTTCCCTTCTAGAGGGCTACACCTTC. This translates into CASSQGSLLEGYTF.

There are many counts of this clonotype. The rearrangement joins TRBV11-2 to TRBJ2-5; tentative D call: TRBD1 (5 bases). V was pared by 5 bases and J by 5 bases, with 15 bases between. The CDR3 is 14 residues long. CDR1 is SGHAT, CDR2 FQNNGV, per germline. The CDR3 loop reads CASSPHRQGETQYF. CDR3 bases: TGTGCCAGCAGCCCACATCGCCAGGGTGAGACCCAGTACTTC.

This clonotype was counted ten times or more. This CDR3 is CATERTGQANTGELFF. The CDR3 nucleotides are TGTGCCACTGAACGTACCGGACAGGCGAACACCGGGGAGCTGTTTTTT. This chain joins TRBV6-5 and TRBJ2-2; 7 nucleotides line up with TRBD1. The V gene end was trimmed by 10 bases and the J gene end by 0 bases; junction bases not matched to a gene: 11. This CDR3 spans 16 amino acids. Germline V lookup: CDR1 MNHEY, CDR2 SVGAGI.

For this clonotype: Given a much more abundant clone one base away, this may be a read error. The conserved phenylalanine or tryptophan is not found at the CDR3 terminus, so this likely reflects a read error. V and J are TRBV6-1 and TRBJ2-7; 8 bases fit TRBD1. The CDR3 spans 18 residues. Germline lookup yields CDR1 MNHNS and CDR2 SASEGT. Trimming removed 2 bases from V and 2 bases from J; junction bases left unmatched: 14. The CDR3 DNA follows: TGTGCCAGCAGTGAACCGGACAGGGCCTTAAGTTTTACCTACGAGCAGTACTAC. This sequence encodes CASSEPDRALSFTYEQYY.

The rearrangement joins TRBV6-1 to TRBJ2-5, with 10 bases lining up with TRBD2. The CDR3 totals 14 residues. Germline V CDR1 and CDR2: MNHNS, SASEGT. The ends lost 5 bases at V and 5 bases at J; junction bases unmatched: 5. Written as DNA, the CDR3 is TGTGCCAGCAGTAGTAGCGGGAGGTTCGAGACCCAGTACTTC. This encodes CASSSSGRFETQYF.

This clonotype showed up many times. The gene calls are TRBV18 and TRBJ2-7; D possibly corresponds to TRBD1 (5 bases). V was cut by 0 bases and J by 3 bases, with 12 bases left in between. The CDR3 has 15 amino acids. Germline-derived CDR1 and CDR2 are KGHSH and LQKENI. The DNA for the CDR3 is TGTGCCAGCTCACCACCTAATCAGGGATACTACGAGCAGTACTTC. This gives the protein CASSPPNQGYYEQYF.

The chain is built from TRBV10-3 and TRBJ1-2; maybe TRBD1 (5 bases). This CDR3 comprises 15 residues. Germline CDR1 and CDR2: ENHRY and SYGVKD. V dropped 8 bases and J dropped 0 bases, with 16 bases sitting between them. The CDR3 here is CAIDKTDTPNYGYTF. CDR3 DNA sequence: TGTGCCATCGACAAGACGGACACCCCTAACTATGGCTACACCTTC.

This clonotype was recorded a few times. The rearrangement links TRBV12-3 or TRBV12-4 to TRBJ2-2; tentatively, D is TRBD1 or TRBD2 (5 bases each). The CDR3 is made up of 15 amino acids. V lost 6 bases and J lost 5, with 16 bases in between. In nucleotides, the CDR3 is TGTGCCAGCAGCTCCCGGGACGGCCGGACCGGGGAGCTGTTTTTT. Protein product: CASSSRDGRTGELFF.

This clonotype was recorded a few times. V and J are TRBV30 and TRBJ1-1, with a tentative D call TRBD1 (5 bases). The CDR3 is 12 amino acids. The germline gives CDR1 GTSNPN, CDR2 SVGIG (reference sequence). V lost 1 base and J 7 bases, leaving 10 bases between the germline ends. DNA for the CDR3: TGTGCCTGGAGTGGTGGGGCGCGTGAAGCTTTCTTT. It is translated as CAWSGGAREAFF.

This clonotype has a handful of counts. The J gene is TRBJ1-3, the V gene TRBV19, with D hard to call. V lost 7 bases and J lost 2, with 21 bases in between. The CDR3 sequence is 17 residues long. CDR1 LNHDA and CDR2 SQIVND come from the germline V gene (reference sequence). CDR3 DNA: TGTGCCAGTAAGACCTCGGAAGCCATCTTCGCTGGAAACACCATATATTTT. Translation gives CASKTSEAIFAGNTIYF.